The 27 T cell receptor beta chains below come from one sample, sequenced in a study of resident and recirculating memory T cells in vitiligo. This table comes from immunoSEQ multiplex PCR, and its TCRdb copy is limited to in-frame clones, with some not included. The table shows about 45,000 clones, with about 90% occurring only once. The sequenced sample was blood. These receptors were taken from a male donor with vitiligo.

The chain carries TRBV27 and TRBJ2-2, with 10 bases matching TRBD1. J gave up 4 bases and V 1 base, and 6 bases lay outside the gene matches. Germline-derived CDR1 and CDR2 are MNHEY and SMNVEV (reference sequence). CDR3 length: 17 residues. The DNA for the CDR3 is TGTGCCAGCAGTTTATTCGGGGACAGGGGTTCCACCGGGGAGCTGTTTTTT. It translates to CASSLFGDRGSTGELFF.

The V call is TRBV7-2, the J call TRBJ2-7; TRBD2 matches at 7 bases. This CDR3 is 13 amino acids long. Trimming took 5 bases from V and 7 from J; bases not matched to a gene: 8. Germline V gene data show CDR1 as SGHTA and CDR2 as FQGNSA. CDR3 sequence (DNA): TGTGCCAGCAGCCCGGGGACTACGCGGGAGCAGTACTTC. Protein product: CASSPGTTREQYF.

The sample holds one count of this clone. The chain links TRBV30 to TRBJ2-2; D perhaps matches TRBD1 (6 bases). CDR3 length: 14 amino acids. The ends were cut back, 3 bases at V and 7 bases at J, with 15 bases in the middle. Germline assignment: CDR1 GTSNPN and CDR2 SVGIG (reference sequence). DNA for the CDR3: TGTGCCTGGAGGGCCTCAGGGGAAGGCGGGGAGCTGTTTTTT. Residues: CAWRASGEGGELFF.

Here the CDR3 reads CASSSLAGGSYEQYF. CDR3 coding DNA: TGTGCCAGCAGCTCGCTAGCGGGGGGAAGCTACGAGCAGTACTTC. The chain recombines TRBV7-2 with TRBJ2-7, with 11 nucleotides matching TRBD2. The trim removed 4 bases at V and 3 bases at J, leaving 5 bases unmatched. This CDR3 region has 15 residues. CDR1 and CDR2 from the germline V gene are SGHTA and FQGNSA.

This rearrangement joins TRBV4-3 to TRBJ1-2; D is possibly TRBD1 (5 bases). There are 16 residues in the CDR3. Deletions cut 0 bases from V and 8 bases from J, with 19 bases between. Germline values: CDR1 LGHNA, CDR2 YSLEER. In nucleotides, the CDR3 is TGCGCCAGCAGCCAAGAACCGAGACAGCTTCTCCAAGGCTACACCTTC. Protein product: CASSQEPRQLLQGYTF.

The chain combines TRBV11-1 with TRBJ1-3; D unclear. CDR1 is SGHAT and CDR2 is FQDESV in the germline V gene (reference sequence). Trimming removed 3 bases at V and 3 bases at J, with 3 bases between. The CDR3 consists of 12 residues. Here the CDR3 reads CASSFFGNTIYF. The CDR3 DNA sequence: TGTGCCAGCAGCTTCTTTGGAAACACCATATATTTT.

The chain combines TRBV5-8 with TRBJ1-4; D uncertain. The CDR3 runs to 13 residues. Looked up from germline, CDR1 is SGHTS and CDR2 is YDEGEE. The germline V and J ends were trimmed by 3 bases and 8 bases, with 11 bases remaining between them. As DNA, the CDR3 is TGTGCCAGCAGCTCACCTGGGAGGGAAAAACTGTTTTTT. This sequence encodes CASSSPGREKLFF.

DNA of the CDR3: TGTGCCAGCAGCCTCGGTGGACTGGCAACTTATTCACCCCTCCACTTT. Protein product: CASSLGGLATYSPLHF. The rearrangement uses TRBV7-6 and TRBJ1-6, with no clear D. CDR3 length: 16 residues. Germline assignment: CDR1 SGHVS and CDR2 FNYEAQ. The V and J ends lost 5 bases and 8 bases respectively, with 19 bases between them.

The CDR3 DNA follows: TGTGCCAGCAGCTTAGCCACCTCACAGGGGGCTGGAAACACCATATATTTT. Protein: CASSLATSQGAGNTIYF. The rearrangement uses TRBV7-6 and TRBJ1-3, with TRBD1 matching over 8 bases. V lost 0 bases, J lost 2 bases, and 6 bases stayed unmatched. This CDR3 contains 17 residues. Germline V gives CDR1 SGHVS, CDR2 FNYEAQ.

For this clone: The same CDR3 arises from other DNA sequences in this sample as well. The gene calls are TRBV9 and TRBJ2-7, with 8 positions matching TRBD2. V trimming: 0 bases; J trimming: 4 bases; junction bases outside the gene matches: 3. The germline gives CDR1 SGDLS, CDR2 YYNGEE. CDR3 length: 14 residues. As DNA, the CDR3 is TGTGCCAGCAGCGTAGGGAGCGGGGGATACGAGCAGTACTTC. Amino acid sequence: CASSVGSGGYEQYF.

This clone was seen only once. The V gene is TRBV7-2, the J gene TRBJ1-2; tentatively, D is TRBD1 (5 bases). CDR1 and CDR2 (germline): SGHTA, FQGNSA. This CDR3 contains 11 residues. With 1 base removed from V and 13 bases from J, the gap between germline ends came to 10 bases. CDR3 in amino acids: CASSLGGGATF. The CDR3 nucleotides read TGTGCCAGCAGCTTAGGGGGGGGAGCCACCTTC.

In its sample, this clone was seen once. This rearrangement joins TRBV12-5 to TRBJ1-5, with D hard to call. This CDR3 region has 13 residues. V lost 5 bases and J lost 7, with 12 bases in between. The germline V gene has CDR1 LGHNT and CDR2 FRNRAP. The CDR3 DNA reads as TGTGCTAGTGGTGTACACAATGTCCAGCCCCAGCATTTT. Translation gives CASGVHNVQPQHF. The whole variable domain, filled in from reference TRBV12-5 and TRBJ1-5, reads DARVTQTPRHKVTEMGQEVTMRCQPILGHNTVFWYRQTMMQGLELLAYFRNRAPLDDSGMPKDRFSAEMPDATLATLKIQPSEPRDSAVYFCASGVHNVQPQHFGDGTRLSIL.

J is TRBJ2-1 and V is TRBV19; D is ambiguous. The CDR3 contains 13 residues. Trimming took 0 bases from V and 4 from J, leaving 4 bases between them. In germline, CDR1 is LNHDA, CDR2 SQIVND (reference sequence). The CDR3 protein is CASSIDRYNEQFF. For the CDR3, the DNA is TGTGCCAGTAGTATAGATAGATACAATGAGCAGTTCTTC.

The CDR3 DNA is TGCGCCAGCATGGGACAGGGTAGGTCCCGTGAGCAGTTCTTC. This gives the protein CASMGQGRSREQFF. The chain has TRBV23-1 and TRBJ2-1, with 9 positions matching TRBD1. TRBV23-1 is labeled an ORF, and its function is uncertain. The CDR3 is 14 amino acids. V was clipped by 7 bases and J by 9 bases; unmatched bases: 10.

The chain joins TRBV14 to TRBJ2-1, with 9 nucleotides matching TRBD2. The V gene's germline CDR1 is SGHDN and CDR2 FVKESK. The trim removed 1 base at V and 9 bases at J, leaving 7 bases unmatched. The CDR3 is 15 amino acids. The CDR3 coding sequence is TGTGCCAGCAGCCAAGTTAGCGGGGGACTTGGTGAGCAGTTCTTC. Its protein is CASSQVSGGLGEQFF.

This chain links TRBV9 with TRBJ2-7; D might be TRBD2 (6 bases). CDR1 SGDLS and CDR2 YYNGEE come from the germline V gene. The CDR3 has 17 residues. V was trimmed by 3 bases and J by 3 bases, leaving 22 bases between them. This chain's CDR3 is CASSAFSVGLFFYEQYF. The DNA of the CDR3 is TGTGCCAGCAGCGCGTTTAGTGTGGGACTTTTCTTCTACGAGCAGTACTTC.

The chain links TRBV30 to TRBJ2-3; the match to TRBD1 covers 10 bases. The J segment lost 2 bases and the V segment lost 5 bases, leaving 4 bases of the junction unmatched. Germline CDR1 is GTSNPN and CDR2 is SVGIG (reference sequence). CDR3 length: 14 residues. CDR3 DNA sequence: TGTGCCTGGGGCCGACAGGGGGCCACAGATACGCAGTATTTT. This encodes CAWGRQGATDTQYF.

The V call is TRBV13, the J call TRBJ2-3; D might be TRBD1 (5 bases). Trimming stripped 5 bases from V and 2 bases from J, with 8 bases between. The CDR3 contains 13 residues. Germline CDR1 and CDR2: PRHDT and FYEKMQ (reference sequence). In DNA form, the CDR3 reads TGTGCCAGCAGCCGACAGTTCACAGATACGCAGTATTTT. Its protein is CASSRQFTDTQYF.

This clone was detected only once. The genes are TRBV9 and TRBJ1-2, with D hard to call. The V gene lost 3 bases and the J gene lost 4 bases, with 16 bases spanning the gap. The CDR3 covers 15 residues. Germline CDR1 reads SGDLS; CDR2 reads YYNGEE. The CDR3 spells CASSAQVAGPYGYTF. Written as DNA, the CDR3 is TGTGCCAGCAGCGCCCAGGTGGCGGGCCCCTATGGCTACACCTTC.

The V gene is TRBV11-2, the J gene TRBJ1-1; D is uncertain. CDR1 is SGHAT, CDR2 FQNNGV, per germline. The CDR3 extends over 13 amino acids. The V end lost 4 bases, the J end lost 3 bases, and 9 bases lay between the germline ends. CDR3 protein: CASSSAFDTEAFF. For the CDR3, the DNA is TGTGCCAGCAGCTCAGCGTTCGACACTGAAGCTTTCTTT.

V and J are TRBV20-1 and TRBJ2-3; D is undetermined. This CDR3 region has 8 residues. The germline gives CDR1 DFQATT, CDR2 SNEGSKA (reference sequence). CDR3 DNA: TGCAGCACCTTACCCGGGTATTTT. It codes for CSTLPGYF.

This clone is medium-sized. The rearrangement uses TRBV11-2 and TRBJ2-3, with unresolved D. The CDR3 contains 16 residues. CDR1 is SGHAT and CDR2 is FQNNGV in the germline V gene. V lost 6 bases to trimming and J lost 6 bases, with 22 bases between them. The CDR3 nucleotides read TGTGCCAGCAGGGTCTCGGCTGGTCCAGCGCGGGATACGCAGTATTTT. Translation gives CASRVSAGPARDTQYF.

The chain is built from TRBV5-1 and TRBJ1-1, with D tentatively TRBD1 (5 bases). Germline CDR1 and CDR2: SGHRS and YFSETQ. CDR3 length equals 14 residues. Trimming cost V 0 bases and J 5 bases, with 11 bases left between them. The CDR3 bases are TGCGCCAGCAGCTTGGCCTCCGGGGGGACTGAAGCTTTCTTT. Translation gives CASSLASGGTEAFF.

The chain is built from TRBV2 and TRBJ1-5; no reliable D call. Germline V gives CDR1 SNHLY, CDR2 FYNNEI. There are 15 residues in the CDR3. Deletions cut 11 bases from V and 1 base from J, with 18 bases between. The CDR3 reads CAPNEVHLSNQPQHF. The CDR3 DNA is TGTGCCCCCAACGAGGTACACTTAAGCAATCAGCCCCAGCATTTT. Complete variable domain (other parts from reference TRBV2 and TRBJ1-5): EPEVTQTPSHQVTQMGQEVILRCVPISNHLYFYWYRQILGQKVEFLVSFYNNEISEKSEIFDDQFSVERPDGSNFTLKIRSTKLEDSAMYFCAPNEVHLSNQPQHFGDGTRLSIL.

CDR3 nucleotide sequence: TGTGCCTGGACTCCTTCTCCCTACGAGCAGTACTTC. Encoded protein: CAWTPSPYEQYF. This chain uses TRBV30 with TRBJ2-7; D not resolved. Germline V lookup: CDR1 GTSNPN, CDR2 SVGIG (reference sequence). This CDR3 has 12 amino acids. The germline V and J ends were trimmed by 4 bases and 2 bases, with 9 bases remaining between them.

The rearrangement links TRBV7-3 to TRBJ2-2; D may be TRBD2 (6 bases). Trimming left V 7 bases short and J 5 bases short, with 8 bases between. Germline V gene data show CDR1 as SGHTA and CDR2 as FQGTGA. This CDR3 has 12 residues. CDR3 bases: TGTGCCAGCACAAGCGGGACCGGGGAGCTGTTTTTT. As protein: CASTSGTGELFF.

The chain uses TRBV7-2 and TRBJ2-3; tentatively, D is TRBD2 (5 bases). The CDR3 extends over 16 amino acids. V dropped 1 base and J dropped 6 bases, with 17 bases sitting between them. Germline values: CDR1 SGHTA, CDR2 FQGNSA. The CDR3 sequence is CASSLGLGWLADTQYF. CDR3 DNA: TGTGCCAGCAGCTTAGGTCTTGGATGGCTAGCCGATACGCAGTATTTT.